This TCR beta chain was recovered during a study of T-cell memory formation after mild COVID-19. TCR alpha and TCR beta cDNA libraries carrying sample barcodes and UMIs came from 5'RACE with constant-segment primers. TCRdb reanalysed the 5' RACE reads using MiXCR and keeps one entry per CDR3 protein. The sample yields around 390,000 distinct CDR3 sequences, 15% to 20% seen once. As regards this clonotype: What it binds is unknown.

Findings of the study overall: From day 15 to 85, contracting clones were balanced between CD4 and CD8, whereas later expanders leaned toward CD4+. There were some responding clones in pre-infection memory, which suggested that cross-reactive memory had joined. Contracting CD4+ clones were located mainly in CM and EM, and CD8+ clones in EMRA.

This CDR3 has 16 residues. Per germline, CDR1 SGHVS and CDR2 FQNEAQ. The V gene lost 1 base and the J gene lost 0 bases, with 10 bases spanning the gap. Material for sequencing was PBMCs or a T cell subset sorted from them (not recorded which). V usage is TRBV7-8 and J usage is TRBJ1-5; D is undetermined. The clonotype comes from a man aged 18-30 years who had mild COVID-19 (a few samples of this study predate the infection). Cell type and time point are not known. CDR3 sequence: CASSLVTSDSNQPQHF. The CDR3 nucleotides read TGTGCCAGCAGCTTAGTAACGTCAGATAGCAATCAGCCCCAGCATTTT.